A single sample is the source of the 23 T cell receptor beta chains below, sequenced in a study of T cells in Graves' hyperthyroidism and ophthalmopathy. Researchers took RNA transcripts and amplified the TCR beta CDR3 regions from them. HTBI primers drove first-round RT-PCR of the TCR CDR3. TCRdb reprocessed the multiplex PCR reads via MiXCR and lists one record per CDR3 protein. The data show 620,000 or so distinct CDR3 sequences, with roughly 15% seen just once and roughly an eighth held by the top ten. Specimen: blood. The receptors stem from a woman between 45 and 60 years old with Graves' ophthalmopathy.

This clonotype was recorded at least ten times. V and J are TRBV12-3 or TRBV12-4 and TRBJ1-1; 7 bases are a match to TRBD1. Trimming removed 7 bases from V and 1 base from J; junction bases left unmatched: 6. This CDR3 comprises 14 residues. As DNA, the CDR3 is TGTGCCAGCAACCCCACAGGGGAGAACACTGAAGCTTTCTTT. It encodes CASNPTGENTEAFF.

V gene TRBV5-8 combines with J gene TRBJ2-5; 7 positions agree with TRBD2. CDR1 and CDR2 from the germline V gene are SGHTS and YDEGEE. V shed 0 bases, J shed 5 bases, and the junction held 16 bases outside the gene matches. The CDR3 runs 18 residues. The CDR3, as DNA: TGTGCCAGCAGCTTGGTGGGAGAGGGAGCGGGACTTGGGGAGACCCAGTACTTC. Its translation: CASSLVGEGAGLGETQYF.

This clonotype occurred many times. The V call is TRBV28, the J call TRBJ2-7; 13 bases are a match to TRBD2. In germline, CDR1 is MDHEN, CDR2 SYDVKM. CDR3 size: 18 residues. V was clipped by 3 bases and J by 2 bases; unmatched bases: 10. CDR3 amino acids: CASSFSGLAGFSAYEQYF. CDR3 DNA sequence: TGTGCCAGCAGTTTTTCGGGACTAGCGGGATTTTCGGCCTACGAGCAGTACTTC.

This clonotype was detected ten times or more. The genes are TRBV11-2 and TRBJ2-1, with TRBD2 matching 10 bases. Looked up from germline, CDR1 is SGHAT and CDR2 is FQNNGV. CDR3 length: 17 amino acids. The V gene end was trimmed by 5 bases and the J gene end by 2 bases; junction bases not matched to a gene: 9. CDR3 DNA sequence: TGTGCCAGCAGCACGACATCGAGCGGGAGGGCCTACAATGAGCAGTTCTTC. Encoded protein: CASSTTSSGRAYNEQFF.

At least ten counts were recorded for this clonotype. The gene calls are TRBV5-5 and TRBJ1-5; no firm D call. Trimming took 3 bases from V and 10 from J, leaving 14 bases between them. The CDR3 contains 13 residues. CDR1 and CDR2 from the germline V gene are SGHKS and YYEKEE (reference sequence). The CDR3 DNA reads TGTGCCAGCAGCTCGGACTCGATAACTCCCCAGCATTTT. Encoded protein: CASSSDSITPQHF.

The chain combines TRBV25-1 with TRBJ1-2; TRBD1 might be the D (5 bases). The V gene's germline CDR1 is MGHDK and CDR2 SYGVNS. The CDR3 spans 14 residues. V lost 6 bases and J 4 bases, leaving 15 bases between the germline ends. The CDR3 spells CASRRADTGYGYTF. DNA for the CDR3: TGTGCCAGCAGGCGAGCGGACACCGGCTATGGCTACACCTTC.

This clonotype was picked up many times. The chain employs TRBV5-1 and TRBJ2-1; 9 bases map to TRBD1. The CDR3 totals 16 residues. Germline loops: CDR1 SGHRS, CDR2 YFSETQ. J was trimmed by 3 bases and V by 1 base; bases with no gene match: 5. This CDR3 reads CASSLSGTGLYNEQFF. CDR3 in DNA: TGCGCCAGCAGCTTGTCGGGGACAGGGCTCTACAATGAGCAGTTCTTC. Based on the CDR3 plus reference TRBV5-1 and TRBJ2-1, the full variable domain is KAGVTQTPRYLIKTRGQQVTLSCSPISGHRSVSWYQQTPGQGLQFLFEYFSETQRNKGNFPGRFSGRQFSNSRSEMNVSTLELGDSALYLCASSLSGTGLYNEQFFGPGTRLTVL.

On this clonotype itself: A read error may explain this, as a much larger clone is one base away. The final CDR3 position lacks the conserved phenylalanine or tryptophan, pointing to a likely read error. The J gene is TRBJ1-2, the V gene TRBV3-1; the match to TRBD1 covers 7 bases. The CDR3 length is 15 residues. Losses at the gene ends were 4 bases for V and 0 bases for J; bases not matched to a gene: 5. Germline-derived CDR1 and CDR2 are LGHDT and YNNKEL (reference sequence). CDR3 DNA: TGTGCCAGCAGCCCGAGGGGACAGCCTAACTATGGCTACACCCTC. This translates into CASSPRGQPNYGYTL.

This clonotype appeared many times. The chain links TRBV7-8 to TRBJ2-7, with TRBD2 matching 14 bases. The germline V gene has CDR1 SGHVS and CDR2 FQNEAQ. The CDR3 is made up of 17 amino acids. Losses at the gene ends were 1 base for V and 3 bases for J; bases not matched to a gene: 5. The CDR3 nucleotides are TGTGCCAGCAGCTTAGTGGGACTAGCGGGAGAGGGCTACGAGCAGTACTTC. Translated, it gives CASSLVGLAGEGYEQYF.

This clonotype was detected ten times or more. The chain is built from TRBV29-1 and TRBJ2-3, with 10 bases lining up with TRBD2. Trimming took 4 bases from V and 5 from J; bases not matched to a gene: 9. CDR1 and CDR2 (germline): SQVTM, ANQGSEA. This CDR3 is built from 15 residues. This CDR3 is CSVVLPSGRGDTQYF. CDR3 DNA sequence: TGCAGCGTTGTCCTACCCAGCGGGAGGGGAGATACGCAGTATTTT.

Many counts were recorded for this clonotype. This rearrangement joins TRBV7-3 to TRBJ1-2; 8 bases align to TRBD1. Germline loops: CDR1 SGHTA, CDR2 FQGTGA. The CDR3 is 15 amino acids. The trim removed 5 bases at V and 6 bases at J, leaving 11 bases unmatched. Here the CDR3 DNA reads TGTGCCAGCAGCATCATGGGACAGGTACATCATGGCTACACCTTC. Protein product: CASSIMGQVHHGYTF.

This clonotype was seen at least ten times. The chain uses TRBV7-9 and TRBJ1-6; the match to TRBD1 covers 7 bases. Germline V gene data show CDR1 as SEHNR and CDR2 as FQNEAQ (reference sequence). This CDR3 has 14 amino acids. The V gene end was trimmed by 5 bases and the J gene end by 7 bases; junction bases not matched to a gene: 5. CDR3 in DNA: TGTGCCAGCAGCCGGGACAGCGCGAATTCACCCCTCCACTTT. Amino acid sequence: CASSRDSANSPLHF.

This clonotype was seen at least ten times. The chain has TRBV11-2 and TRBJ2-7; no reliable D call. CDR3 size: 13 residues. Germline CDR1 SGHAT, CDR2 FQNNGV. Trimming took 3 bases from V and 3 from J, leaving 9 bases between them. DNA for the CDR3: TGTGCCAGCAGCTTCGAGTCGGACTACGAGCAGTACTTC. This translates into CASSFESDYEQYF. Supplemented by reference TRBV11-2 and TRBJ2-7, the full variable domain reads EAGVAQSPRYKIIEKRQSVAFWCNPISGHATLYWYQQILGQGPKLLIQFQNNGVVDDSQLPKDRFSAERLKGVDSTLKIQPAKLEDSAVYLCASSFESDYEQYFGPGTRLTVT.

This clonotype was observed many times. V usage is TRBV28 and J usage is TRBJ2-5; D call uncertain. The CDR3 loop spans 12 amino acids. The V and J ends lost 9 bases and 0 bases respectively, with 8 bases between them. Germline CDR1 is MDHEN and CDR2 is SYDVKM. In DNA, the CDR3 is TGTGCCAGGAACGGCGACCAAGAGACCCAGTACTTC. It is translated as CARNGDQETQYF.

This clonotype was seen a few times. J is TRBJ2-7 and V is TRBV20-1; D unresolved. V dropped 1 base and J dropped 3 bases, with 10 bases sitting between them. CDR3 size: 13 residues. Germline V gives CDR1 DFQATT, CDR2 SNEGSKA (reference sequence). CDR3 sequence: CSARGEIDYEQYF. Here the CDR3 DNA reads TGCAGTGCTAGAGGTGAGATAGACTACGAGCAGTACTTC.

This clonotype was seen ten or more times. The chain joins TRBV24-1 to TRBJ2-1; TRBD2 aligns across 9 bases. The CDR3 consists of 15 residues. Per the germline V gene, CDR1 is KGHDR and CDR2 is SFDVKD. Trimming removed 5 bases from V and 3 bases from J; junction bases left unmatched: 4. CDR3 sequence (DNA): TGTGCCACCAGTGGGGGCGGGAGGGTCTACAATGAGCAGTTCTTC. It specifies CATSGGGRVYNEQFF.

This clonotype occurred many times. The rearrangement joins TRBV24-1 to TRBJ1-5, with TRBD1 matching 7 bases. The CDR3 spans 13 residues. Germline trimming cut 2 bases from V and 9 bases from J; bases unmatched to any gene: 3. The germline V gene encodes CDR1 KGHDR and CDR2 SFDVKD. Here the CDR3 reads CATSDSNRGPQHF. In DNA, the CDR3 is TGTGCCACCAGTGATTCCAACAGGGGGCCCCAGCATTTT.

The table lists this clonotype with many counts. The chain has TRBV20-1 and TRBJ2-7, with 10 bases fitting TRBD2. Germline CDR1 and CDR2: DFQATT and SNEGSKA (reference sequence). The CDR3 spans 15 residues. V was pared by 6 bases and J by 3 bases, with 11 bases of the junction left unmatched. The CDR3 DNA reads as TGCAGTGCCCCCCCCGCTAGCGGGAGTGGCTACGAGCAGTACTTC. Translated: CSAPPASGSGYEQYF.

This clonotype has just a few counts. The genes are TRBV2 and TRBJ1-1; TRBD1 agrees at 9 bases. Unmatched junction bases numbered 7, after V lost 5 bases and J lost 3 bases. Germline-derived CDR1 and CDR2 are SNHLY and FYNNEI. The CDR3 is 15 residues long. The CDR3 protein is CASSYTGGLDTEAFF. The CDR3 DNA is TGTGCCAGCAGTTACACAGGGGGCCTGGACACTGAAGCTTTCTTT.

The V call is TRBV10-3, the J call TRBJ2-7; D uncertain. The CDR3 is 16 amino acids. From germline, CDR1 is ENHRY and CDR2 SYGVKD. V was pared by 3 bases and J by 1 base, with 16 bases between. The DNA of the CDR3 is TGTGCCATCAGTGATGGGCAGTGCCTAGTTTCCTACGAGCAGTACTTC. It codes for CAISDGQCLVSYEQYF.

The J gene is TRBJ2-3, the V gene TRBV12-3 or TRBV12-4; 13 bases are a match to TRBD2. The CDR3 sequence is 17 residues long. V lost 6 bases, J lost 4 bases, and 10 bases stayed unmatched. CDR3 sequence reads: CASRKGTSGIVPDTQYF. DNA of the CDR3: TGTGCCAGCAGGAAAGGGACTAGCGGGATTGTCCCAGATACGCAGTATTTT.

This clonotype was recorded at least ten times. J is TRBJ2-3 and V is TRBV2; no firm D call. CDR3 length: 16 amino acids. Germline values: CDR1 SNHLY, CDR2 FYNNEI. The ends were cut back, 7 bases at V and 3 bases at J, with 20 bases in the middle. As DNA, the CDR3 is TGTGCCAGCACTTACGGTCGTTCCGGTATAACAGATACGCAGTATTTT. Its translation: CASTYGRSGITDTQYF.

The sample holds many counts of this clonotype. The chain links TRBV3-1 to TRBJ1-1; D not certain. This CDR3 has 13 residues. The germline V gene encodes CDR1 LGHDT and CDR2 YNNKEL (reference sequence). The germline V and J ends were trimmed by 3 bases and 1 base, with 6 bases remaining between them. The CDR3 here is CASSHQANTEAFF. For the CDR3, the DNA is TGTGCCAGCAGCCACCAGGCGAACACTGAAGCTTTCTTT.